This T cell receptor (beta chain) was recorded in a study of T cells in localized non-small cell lung cancer. V lost 3 bases and J lost 3; bases outside the gene matches: 6. Germline V gene lookup returns CDR1 GTSNPN and CDR2 SVGIG (reference sequence). The CDR3 has 15 residues. Only in-frame clones appear in the TCRdb table, and some are missing; sequencing was by immunoSEQ multiplex PCR. Of 20,000 to 25,000 clones listed, 70% to 90% are singletons. The material was peripheral blood, obtained before any cancer treatment. The J gene is TRBJ1-4, the V gene TRBV30; 8 nucleotides agree with TRBD1. The sequence derives from a female donor older than 55 with stage I lung adenocarcinoma. CDR3 sequence reads: CAWRGWGQANEKLFF. In DNA, the CDR3 is TGTGCCTGGAGGGGTTGGGGACAGGCTAATGAAAAACTGTTTTTT. The variable domain in full, with the rest retrieved from reference TRBV30 and TRBJ1-4, is SQTIHQWPATLVQPVGSPLSLECTVEGTSNPNLYWYRQAAGRGLQLLFYSVGIGQISSEVPQNLSASRPQDRQFILSSKKLLLSDSGFYLCAWRGWGQANEKLFFGSGTQLSVL.